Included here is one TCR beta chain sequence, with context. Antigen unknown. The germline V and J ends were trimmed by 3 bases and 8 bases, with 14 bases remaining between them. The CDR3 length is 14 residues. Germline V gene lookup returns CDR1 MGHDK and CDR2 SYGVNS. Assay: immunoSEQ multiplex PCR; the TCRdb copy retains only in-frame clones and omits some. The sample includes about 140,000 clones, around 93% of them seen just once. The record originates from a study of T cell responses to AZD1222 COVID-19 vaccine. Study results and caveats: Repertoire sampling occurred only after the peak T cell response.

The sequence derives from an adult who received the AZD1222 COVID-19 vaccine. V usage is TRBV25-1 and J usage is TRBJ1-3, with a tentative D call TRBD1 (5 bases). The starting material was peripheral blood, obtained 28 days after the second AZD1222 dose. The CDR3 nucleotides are TGTGCCAGCAGTGATAGACAGCGGTTCTACACCATATATTTT. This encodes CASSDRQRFYTIYF.